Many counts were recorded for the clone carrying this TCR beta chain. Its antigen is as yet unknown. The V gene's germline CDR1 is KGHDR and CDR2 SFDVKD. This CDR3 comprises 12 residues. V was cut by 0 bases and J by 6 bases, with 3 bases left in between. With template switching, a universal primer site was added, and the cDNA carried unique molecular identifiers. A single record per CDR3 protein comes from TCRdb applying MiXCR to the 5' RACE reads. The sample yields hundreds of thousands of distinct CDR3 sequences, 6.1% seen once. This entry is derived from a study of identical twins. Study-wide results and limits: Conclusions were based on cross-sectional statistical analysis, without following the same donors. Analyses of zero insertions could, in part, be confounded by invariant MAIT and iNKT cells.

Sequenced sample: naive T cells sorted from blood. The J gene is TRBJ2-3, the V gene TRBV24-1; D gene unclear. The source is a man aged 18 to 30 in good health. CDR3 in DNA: TGTGCCACCAGTGATTTGCGGGATACGCAGTATTTT. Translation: CATSDLRDTQYF.